This T cell receptor (beta chain) was captured in a study of naive and memory T cell subsets. Notes on the study in general: From naive to CM, EM and EMRA, diversity decreased and Gini increased.

In regard to this clonotype: No antigen is known for it.

An equimolar mix of two oligonucleotides served as the beta constant-region primer for TRBC1 and TRBC2. Nested alpha and beta constant-region primers with the SP2 primer drove four PCR rounds on ligated cDNA. TCRdb used MiXCR to reprocess the UMI-ligation and nested PCR reads, holding one entry per CDR3 protein. The data contain some 82,000 distinct CDR3 sequences, 9% of them seen just once; the ten biggest clones take up 0.95% to 1.5%. This CDR3 has 16 residues. Germline V gene data show CDR1 as SGDLS and CDR2 as YYNGEE. V lost 2 bases and J lost 5; bases outside the gene matches: 12. Cells stained for CD3, CD4, CD8, CD45RA and CD27 were sorted into four subsets.

The chain is built from TRBV9 and TRBJ2-7, with 8 bases fitting TRBD2. The specimen sequenced was naive CD8+ T cells from blood. The clonotype originates from a human donor in good health. CDR3 protein: CASSVRREAAAHEQYF. The CDR3 region has the DNA TGTGCCAGCAGCGTGAGGCGGGAGGCCGCAGCCCACGAGCAGTACTTC.